Presented here are 32 T cell receptor beta chains from one specimen sequenced in a study of post-analysis software for immune sequencing data. Findings of the study overall: Patients used a handful of TRBV segments, including TRBV5-6, TRBV5-1 and TRBV20-1, more often than controls.

The antigens of these receptors remain unknown. Tagging with unique molecular identifiers was a feature of the TCR beta cDNA libraries. TCRdb analysed the PCR reads with MiXCR anew, one entry per CDR3 protein. The sample gives roughly 400,000 distinct CDR3 sequences, about 40% of which show up once; roughly 8.2% is in the top ten. Sequenced material: blood. These TCRs come from a girl aged 2-10 years with multiple sclerosis.

The chain recombines TRBV2 with TRBJ1-5, with unresolved D. Trimming took 2 bases from V and 7 from J, leaving 9 bases between them. The CDR3 is made up of 13 amino acids. Germline V gene sequence: CDR1 SNHLY, CDR2 FYNNEI. CDR3 sequence reads: CASSEFWEQPQHF. The CDR3 DNA reads TGTGCCAGCAGTGAATTTTGGGAGCAGCCCCAGCATTTT.

This clonotype was counted a few times. V usage is TRBV4-1 and J usage is TRBJ2-2; D is perhaps TRBD2 (5 bases). CDR1 is MGHRA, CDR2 YSYEKL, per germline. The CDR3 has 16 residues. Between the trimmed V and J ends, which lost 2 bases and 6 bases, there was a span of 16 bases. CDR3 in DNA: TGCGCCAGCAGCCAAACTAGTTCGGTAGTTCCCGGGGAGCTGTTTTTT. Residues: CASSQTSSVVPGELFF.

The chain carries TRBV20-1 and TRBJ2-7, with D perhaps matching TRBD1 (6 bases). Germline CDR1 DFQATT, CDR2 SNEGSKA (reference sequence). CDR3 length: 13 amino acids. V lost 3 bases to trimming and J lost 1 base, with 10 bases between them. The CDR3 region has the DNA TGCAGTGCTAGTAGGGACACGTCCTACGAGCAGTACTTC. Translation gives CSASRDTSYEQYF.

Only a few counts were recorded for this clonotype. The V and J genes are TRBV4-2 and TRBJ2-4; D is tentatively TRBD1 or TRBD2 (5 bases each). This CDR3 comprises 16 residues. The germline V and J ends were trimmed by 3 bases and 4 bases, with 16 bases remaining between them. Per the germline V gene, CDR1 is LGHNA and CDR2 is YNFKEQ. CDR3 in amino acids: CASSQTLGELKNIQYF. The CDR3 bases are TGTGCCAGCAGCCAGACTCTGGGGGAGCTAAAAAACATTCAGTACTTC.

This clonotype was recorded many times. The chain recombines TRBV29-1 with TRBJ2-5, with D perhaps matching TRBD2 (7 bases). The CDR3 has 15 amino acids. V was cut by 0 bases and J by 5 bases, with 16 bases left in between. CDR1 and CDR2 (germline): SQVTM, ANQGSEA. CDR3: CSVEDWAQGGETQYF. The CDR3 DNA sequence: TGCAGCGTTGAAGATTGGGCACAGGGAGGGGAGACCCAGTACTTC.

The chain is built from TRBV6-6 and TRBJ1-2, with 7 bases aligning to TRBD1. The V gene end was trimmed by 5 bases and the J gene end by 8 bases; junction bases not matched to a gene: 11. The CDR3 has 14 residues. Germline CDR1 and CDR2: MNHNY and SVGAGI (reference sequence). CDR3 bases: TGTGCCAGCAGTGAGACAGGGCTTTGGGTAGGCTACACCTTC. This sequence encodes CASSETGLWVGYTF.

This clonotype was picked up a small number of times. The chain combines TRBV29-1 with TRBJ2-7, with 11 bases matching TRBD2. The V and J ends lost 8 bases and 4 bases, in that order; junction bases with no gene match: 10. The CDR3 runs 14 residues. From germline, CDR1 is SQVTM and CDR2 ANQGSEA. For the CDR3, the DNA is TGCAGCACCACCGGGACTAGCGGTCCTTACGAGCAGTACTTC. Amino acid sequence: CSTTGTSGPYEQYF.

The chain has TRBV5-1 and TRBJ2-5; 10 positions agree with TRBD1. The length of the CDR3 is 15 residues. Germline V gene lookup returns CDR1 SGHRS and CDR2 YFSETQ. Unmatched junction bases numbered 5, after V lost 4 bases and J lost 2 bases. The CDR3 reads CASSRQGARQETQYF. The CDR3 DNA sequence: TGCGCCAGCAGCAGACAGGGGGCTCGGCAAGAGACCCAGTACTTC. The variable domain in full, with the rest retrieved from reference TRBV5-1 and TRBJ2-5, is KAGVTQTPRYLIKTRGQQVTLSCSPISGHRSVSWYQQTPGQGLQFLFEYFSETQRNKGNFPGRFSGRQFSNSRSEMNVSTLELGDSALYLCASSRQGARQETQYFGPGTRLLVL.

The gene calls are TRBV9 and TRBJ2-1; D is unresolved. V lost 4 bases and J lost 8, with 22 bases in between. The germline gives CDR1 SGDLS, CDR2 YYNGEE. CDR3 length equals 16 residues. The CDR3 loop reads CASSPHSVGESDEQFF. The CDR3 DNA reads TGTGCCAGCAGCCCTCACTCAGTGGGCGAGTCGGATGAGCAGTTCTTC.

This rearrangement joins TRBV9 to TRBJ2-2; D may be TRBD2 (6 bases). Per the germline V gene, CDR1 is SGDLS and CDR2 is YYNGEE. CDR3 length: 16 amino acids. V was trimmed by 2 bases and J by 5 bases, leaving 16 bases between them. DNA for the CDR3: TGTGCCAGCAGCGTCCAGGTGACCAGCGGGACCGGGGAGCTGTTTTTT. The encoded protein is CASSVQVTSGTGELFF.

The gene calls are TRBV24-1 and TRBJ2-5; D might be TRBD1 (5 bases). V lost 1 base and J lost 4, with 12 bases in between. CDR3 length: 15 amino acids. Germline V gene sequence: CDR1 KGHDR, CDR2 SFDVKD. In DNA form, the CDR3 reads TGTGCCACCAGTGATTTACGGCAGGGTGGAGAGACCCAGTACTTC. It translates to CATSDLRQGGETQYF.

The rearrangement links TRBV28 to TRBJ2-1, with TRBD1 matching 9 bases. Trimming took 10 bases from V and 3 from J; bases not matched to a gene: 7. The length of the CDR3 is 14 residues. Per germline, CDR1 MDHEN and CDR2 SYDVKM. The CDR3 spells CATTGGRFYNEQFF. CDR3 nucleotide sequence: TGTGCCACTACAGGGGGCCGCTTCTACAATGAGCAGTTCTTC.

This chain uses TRBV29-1 with TRBJ2-4; 8 positions match TRBD1. The J call could be wrong; TRBJ2-7 is a better fit for the DNA end. The CDR3 sequence is 14 residues long. Germline V gene lookup returns CDR1 SQVTM and CDR2 ANQGSEA. The CDR3 loop reads CSVSGQGGSYEQYF. The CDR3 nucleotides read TGCAGCGTTTCAGGACAGGGAGGCTCCTACGAGCAGTACTTC.

This clonotype has only a few counts. The J gene is TRBJ2-4, the V gene TRBV4-1; 12 bases agree with TRBD1. V gave up 1 base and J gave up 5 bases; unmatched junction bases: 6. CDR3 size: 17 residues. Germline V gene lookup returns CDR1 MGHRA and CDR2 YSYEKL. The CDR3, as DNA: TGCGCCAGCAGCCAAGGAGCGGGACAGGGGGCTCAAAACATTCAGTACTTC. This translates into CASSQGAGQGAQNIQYF.

This chain links TRBV7-8 with TRBJ2-1, with D perhaps TRBD2 (7 bases). Per the germline V gene, CDR1 is SGHVS and CDR2 is FQNEAQ. The CDR3 totals 15 residues. V was pared by 8 bases and J by 13 bases, with 27 bases between. CDR3 in amino acids: CASHQIAQGRETQFF. The CDR3 DNA reads TGTGCCAGCCACCAGATCGCGCAGGGGAGGGAGACCCAGTTCTTC.

This clonotype was detected many times. The J gene is TRBJ2-5, the V gene TRBV28, with TRBD1 matching 9 bases. This CDR3 has 18 residues. Per the germline V gene, CDR1 is MDHEN and CDR2 is SYDVKM. The junction had 14 bases not matched to a gene; V was cut back by 1 base and J by 5 bases. The CDR3 spells CASSLSVMELGQGETQYF. The CDR3 DNA is TGTGCCAGCAGTTTATCGGTTATGGAATTGGGACAGGGTGAGACCCAGTACTTC.

There are a few counts of this clonotype. The CDR3 coding sequence is TGTGCCAGCAGTTTATTCGGGCCGGGACAGGGGATGTGGGAGCAGTACTTC. It encodes CASSLFGPGQGMWEQYF. V usage is TRBV27 and J usage is TRBJ2-7, with TRBD1 matching 10 bases. J gave up 7 bases and V 1 base, and 13 bases lay outside the gene matches. This CDR3 region has 17 residues. Germline loops: CDR1 MNHEY, CDR2 SMNVEV (reference sequence).

The J gene is TRBJ2-1, the V gene TRBV10-3; weak D call: TRBD2 (6 bases). Germline CDR1 ENHRY, CDR2 SYGVKD. The CDR3 loop spans 14 amino acids. V lost 8 bases and J lost 10, with 21 bases in between. The CDR3: CAIGEEGRPMEQFF. The CDR3 DNA is TGTGCCATCGGGGAGGAGGGGCGCCCAATGGAGCAGTTCTTC.

The chain joins TRBV20-1 to TRBJ2-5, with D possibly TRBD1 on 6 matching bases. Near its end, the DNA agrees better with TRBJ2-7, so the J call may be wrong. The CDR3 totals 14 residues. Germline-derived CDR1 and CDR2 are DFQATT and SNEGSKA (reference sequence). CDR3 nucleotides: TGCAGTGCTAGAGTAGCAGGGGCGGCTAGCGAGCAGTACTTC. Translated, it gives CSARVAGAASEQYF.

The chain has TRBV5-1 and TRBJ1-1, with TRBD1 matching 12 bases. Per the germline V gene, CDR1 is SGHRS and CDR2 is YFSETQ. After removal of 10 bases from V and 1 base from J, the junction contained 5 bases not matched to a gene. This CDR3 spans 14 amino acids. The CDR3 protein is CAGWDRGQNTEAFF. CDR3 coding DNA: TGCGCCGGCTGGGACAGGGGGCAGAACACTGAAGCTTTCTTT.

This rearrangement joins TRBV25-1 to TRBJ1-4, with D unresolved. CDR1 and CDR2 from the germline V gene are MGHDK and SYGVNS. Trimming shortened V by 1 base and J by 4 bases, and 10 bases separated the two germline ends. This CDR3 has 15 amino acids. The CDR3 loop reads CASSEWAADNEKLFF. The CDR3 DNA follows: TGTGCCAGCAGTGAATGGGCAGCAGATAATGAAAAACTGTTTTTT.

This clonotype came up a few times. The V and J genes are TRBV6-5 and TRBJ2-1; 11 positions agree with TRBD1. After removal of 6 bases from V and 6 bases from J, the junction contained 7 bases not matched to a gene. Per germline, CDR1 MNHEY and CDR2 SVGAGI. This CDR3 region has 15 residues. The DNA for the CDR3 is TGTGCCAGCAGCGCTTGGACAGGGGGCCTCAATGAGCAGTTCTTC. Its protein product is CASSAWTGGLNEQFF.

The table lists this clonotype with a few counts. J is TRBJ2-1 and V is TRBV4-3; 9 nucleotides agree with TRBD2. After removal of 0 bases from V and 8 bases from J, the junction contained 11 bases not matched to a gene. Germline-derived CDR1 and CDR2 are LGHNA and YSLEER. The CDR3 has 17 residues. CDR3 protein: CASSQESGTSITYEQFF. CDR3 in DNA: TGCGCCAGCAGCCAAGAATCCGGGACTAGCATAACGTATGAGCAGTTCTTC.

In the case of this clonotype: The junction departs from germline at one end; a sequencing error may be responsible. The chain couples TRBV28 to TRBJ2-3; D might be TRBD2 (6 bases). Germline CDR1 reads MDHEN; CDR2 reads SYDVKM. This CDR3 region has 15 residues. The CDR3 protein is CASGFQRVSTDTQYF. In DNA, the CDR3 is TGTGCCAGCGGTTTTCAGCGGGTTAGCACAGATACGCAGTATTTT.

This clonotype has a handful of counts. V is TRBV15 and J is TRBJ2-7; D is undetermined. This CDR3 spans 15 amino acids. The germline V gene encodes CDR1 LNHNV and CDR2 YYDKDF (reference sequence). V was shortened by 0 bases and J by 2 bases, with 11 bases between the two germline ends. CDR3 loop: CATSRDKARTYEQYF. CDR3 DNA: TGTGCCACCAGCAGAGATAAGGCAAGAACCTACGAGCAGTACTTC.

The chain is built from TRBV6-6 and TRBJ2-4, with D unresolved. Germline-derived CDR1 and CDR2 are MNHNY and SVGAGI (reference sequence). The CDR3 is made up of 17 amino acids. V was pared by 2 bases and J by 1 base, with 15 bases between. The CDR3 sequence: CASSYPNKSLAKNIQYF. DNA of the CDR3: TGTGCCAGCAGTTACCCAAATAAGTCATTGGCCAAAAACATTCAGTACTTC.

This clonotype has a handful of counts. The chain recombines TRBV7-2 with TRBJ2-4, with 10 bases aligning to TRBD2. The trim removed 5 bases at V and 2 bases at J, leaving 15 bases unmatched. The CDR3 has 19 amino acids. Germline CDR1 is SGHTA and CDR2 is FQGNSA. CDR3 sequence (DNA): TGTGCCAGCAGCCCTGGCAGCGGGAGGGCCAAACTGTCCAAAAACATTCAGTACTTC. Its translation: CASSPGSGRAKLSKNIQYF. Using reference TRBV7-2 and TRBJ2-4 for the parts outside the CDR3, the full variable domain is GAGVSQSPSNKVTEKGKDVELRCDPISGHTALYWYRQSLGQGLEFLIYFQGNSAPDKSGLPSDRFSAERTGGSVSTLTIQRTQQEDSAVYLCASSPGSGRAKLSKNIQYFGAGTRLSVL.

This clonotype has a handful of counts. The V and J genes are TRBV20-1 and TRBJ1-5, with D perhaps matching TRBD1 (6 bases). There are 13 residues in the CDR3. In germline, CDR1 is DFQATT, CDR2 SNEGSKA (reference sequence). Between the trimmed V and J ends, which lost 5 bases and 4 bases, there was a span of 12 bases. DNA for the CDR3: TGCAGTGCTCATGGACAGAGTAATCAGCCCCAGCATTTT. Amino acids: CSAHGQSNQPQHF.

The chain has TRBV29-1 and TRBJ2-1; 8 bases are shared with TRBD1. The CDR3 is 13 residues long. Losses at the gene ends were 8 bases for V and 8 bases for J; bases not matched to a gene: 11. Germline loops: CDR1 SQVTM, CDR2 ANQGSEA. CDR3 nucleotides: TGCAGCCCATGGGCAGGGGGCCTCGATGAGCAGTTCTTC. Residues: CSPWAGGLDEQFF.

V gene TRBV20-1 combines with J gene TRBJ1-6, with TRBD1 identical over 11 bases. The germline gives CDR1 DFQATT, CDR2 SNEGSKA (reference sequence). This CDR3 has 13 residues. V lost 5 bases, J lost 9 bases, and 3 bases stayed unmatched. The chain's CDR3 is CSASGTGGSPLHF. The CDR3 DNA is TGCAGTGCTTCCGGGACAGGGGGTTCACCCCTCCACTTT.

This chain connects TRBV6-4 to TRBJ2-4; no clear D gene. Judging by the DNA end, TRBJ2-7 fits better; the J call may be wrong. Germline CDR1 MRHNA, CDR2 SNTAGT. The CDR3 sequence is 14 residues long. CDR3: CASSDDNWSDEQYF. CDR3 nucleotide sequence: TGTGCCAGCAGTGACGATAACTGGTCAGACGAGCAGTACTTC.

The sample holds many counts of this clonotype. The chain is built from TRBV6-2 or TRBV6-3 and TRBJ1-5; D unclear. This CDR3 has 14 amino acids. Germline loops: CDR1 MNHEY, CDR2 SVGEGT. Trimming cost V 5 bases and J 4 bases, with 12 bases left between them. The CDR3 DNA is TGTGCCAGCAGTGGGAGTGGGTGGAATCAGCCCCAGCATTTT. This translates into CASSGSGWNQPQHF.